Below are 7 T cell receptor beta chains sequenced from a single sample in a study of neurological immune-mediated disorders. Using its own MiXCR run on the 5' RACE reads, TCRdb lists one record per CDR3 protein. The data show tens of thousands of distinct CDR3 sequences, over 2% seen once. Material: PBMCs. The receptors derive from a man in his forties or fifties with multiple sclerosis.

This clonotype has at least ten counts. The chain employs TRBV7-9 and TRBJ2-7; 9 positions match TRBD1. The CDR3 has 15 residues. Germline V gene lookup returns CDR1 SEHNR and CDR2 FQNEAQ (reference sequence). The J segment lost 1 base and the V segment lost 4 bases, leaving 5 bases of the junction unmatched. As DNA, the CDR3 is TGTGCCAGCAGCTCGCTCGACAGGGGGTCCTACGAGCAGTACTTC. Protein product: CASSSLDRGSYEQYF.

This clonotype was seen ten or more times. V usage is TRBV20-1 and J usage is TRBJ2-7; the D gene is possibly TRBD1 (5 bases). This CDR3 is 13 amino acids long. The germline V gene encodes CDR1 DFQATT and CDR2 SNEGSKA (reference sequence). Between the trimmed V and J ends, which lost 0 bases and 3 bases, there was a span of 9 bases. The chain's CDR3 is CSARDATDYEQYF. Written as DNA, the CDR3 is TGCAGTGCTAGAGACGCGACAGACTACGAGCAGTACTTC.

In this sample, this clonotype turned up many times. The genes are TRBV20-1 and TRBJ1-1; 8 bases are a match to TRBD1. Germline V gene lookup returns CDR1 DFQATT and CDR2 SNEGSKA (reference sequence). CDR3 length: 13 residues. V lost 3 bases and J lost 6; bases outside the gene matches: 6. As DNA, the CDR3 is TGCAGTGCTAGGGCAGGGGGCGTTTCTGAAGCTTTCTTT. This encodes CSARAGGVSEAFF.

The sample holds many counts of this clonotype. This may be a read error, as it is one base from a much larger clone. This rearrangement joins TRBV20-1 to TRBJ2-1; D is perhaps TRBD1 (7 bases). Germline-derived CDR1 and CDR2 are DFQATT and SNEGSKA (reference sequence). The CDR3 is 15 residues long. Trimming took 6 bases from V and 8 from J, leaving 23 bases between them. CDR3 loop: CSATRGSRGGDEQFF. CDR3 sequence (DNA): TGCAGTGCAACCCGGGGGAGTAGAGGGGGCGATGAGCAGTTCTTC.

This clonotype showed up many times. The chain is built from TRBV7-9 and TRBJ1-1, with TRBD1 matching 8 bases. CDR3 size: 14 residues. Per the germline V gene, CDR1 is SEHNR and CDR2 is FQNEAQ (reference sequence). Losses at the gene ends were 2 bases for V and 8 bases for J; bases not matched to a gene: 7. The CDR3: CASSLLQGAGEAFF. The CDR3 DNA follows: TGTGCCAGCAGCTTACTGCAGGGGGCGGGCGAAGCTTTCTTT.

This clonotype has ten or more counts. The rearrangement uses TRBV7-2 and TRBJ1-1, with D perhaps matching TRBD1 (5 bases). V was pared by 2 bases and J by 5 bases, with 12 bases between. This CDR3 spans 14 amino acids. Germline CDR1 SGHTA, CDR2 FQGNSA. The DNA of the CDR3 is TGTGCCAGCAGCTTATTTGGCGAGGGGACTGAAGCTTTCTTT. Translating it yields CASSLFGEGTEAFF.

This clonotype was counted at least ten times. The chain employs TRBV5-4 and TRBJ2-2, with a possible D match to TRBD1 (6 bases). Trimming shortened V by 1 base and J by 5 bases, and 9 bases separated the two germline ends. CDR3 length: 14 residues. Germline V lookup: CDR1 SGHNT, CDR2 YYREEE (reference sequence). Written as DNA, the CDR3 is TGTGCCAGCAGCTTGTGGGGGCGGACCGGGGAGCTGTTTTTT. Amino acids: CASSLWGRTGELFF.